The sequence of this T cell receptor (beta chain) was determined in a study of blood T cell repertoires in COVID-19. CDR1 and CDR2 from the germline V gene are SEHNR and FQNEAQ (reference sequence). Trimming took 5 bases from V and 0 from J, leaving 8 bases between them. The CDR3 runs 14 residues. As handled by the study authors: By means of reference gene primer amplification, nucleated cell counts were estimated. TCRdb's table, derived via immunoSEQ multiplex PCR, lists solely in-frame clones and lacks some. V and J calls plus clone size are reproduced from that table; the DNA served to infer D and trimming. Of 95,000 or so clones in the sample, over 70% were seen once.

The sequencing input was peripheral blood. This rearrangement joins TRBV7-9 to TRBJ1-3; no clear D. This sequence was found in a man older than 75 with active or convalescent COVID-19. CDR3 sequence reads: CASSPLRSGNTIYF. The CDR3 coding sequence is TGTGCCAGCAGCCCACTTCGCTCTGGAAACACCATATATTTT.